Sequencing of this T cell receptor beta chain was carried out in a study of technical replicates of blood from a handful of donors. From germline, CDR1 is SNHLY and CDR2 FYNNEI. Trimming took 3 bases from V and 4 from J, leaving 9 bases between them. The CDR3 loop spans 13 amino acids. The method was immunoSEQ multiplex PCR; TCRdb's version includes in-frame clones alone and lacks a portion of them. Here the sample spans tens of thousands of clones, roughly nine tenths being singletons. The sequence was collected from a human donor in good health. Some clones in this sample may be carry-over from other donors' samples. The specimen was PBMCs. The chain combines TRBV2 with TRBJ1-1, with D possibly TRBD1 on 5 matching bases. As DNA, the CDR3 is TGTGCCAGCAGTGAGACCAGGGCCACTGAAGCTTTCTTT. Residues: CASSETRATEAFF.